The 13 T cell receptor beta chains reported below all come from one sample, sequenced in a study of T cells after yellow fever vaccination. In TCRdb, the 5' RACE reads were re-called with MiXCR into one record per CDR3 protein. Of about 300,000 distinct CDR3 sequences in the sample, under 9% were seen once. The sample was CD4+ T cells sorted from PBMCs, taken 5 days after the yellow fever booster vaccination. Every receptor here comes from a man aged 18-30 years who received the YFV17D yellow fever vaccine.

This sequence joins TRBV20-1 and TRBJ2-1; 13 nucleotides agree with TRBD2. This CDR3 is built from 15 residues. From germline, CDR1 is DFQATT and CDR2 SNEGSKA (reference sequence). Unmatched junction bases numbered 9, after V lost 8 bases and J lost 5 bases. CDR3 amino acids: CSPRLAGGPDNEQFF. CDR3 DNA sequence: TGCAGTCCCCGACTAGCGGGGGGCCCAGACAATGAGCAGTTCTTC.

The rearrangement joins TRBV29-1 to TRBJ1-1; a weak D match, TRBD1 (5 bases). This CDR3 comprises 12 residues. CDR1 SQVTM and CDR2 ANQGSEA come from the germline V gene. The CDR3 here is CTYDGGRTEAFF. The CDR3 DNA sequence: TGCACATACGACGGGGGAAGAACTGAAGCTTTCTTT. The variable domain in full, completed from reference TRBV29-1 and TRBJ1-1, reads SAVISQKPSRDICQRGTSLTIQCQVDSQVTMMFWYRQQPGQSLTLIATANQGSEATYESGFVIDKFPISRPNLTFSTLTVSNMSPEDSSIYLCTYDGGRTEAFFGQGTRLTVV.

The sample holds a few counts of this clonotype. V gene TRBV6-6 combines with J gene TRBJ1-6, with D perhaps TRBD1 (5 bases). The germline V gene encodes CDR1 MNHNY and CDR2 SVGAGI (reference sequence). CDR3 length: 15 residues. V lost 3 bases to trimming and J lost 10 bases, with 16 bases between them. CDR3 in DNA: TGTGCCAGCAGTTATGGCGGTAGAGGGGCCTCACCCCTCCACTTT. Residues: CASSYGGRGASPLHF.

The CDR3 reads CASSPGFGRDRNYGYTF. The CDR3 DNA reads TGTGCCAGCAGCCCAGGTTTCGGTAGGGACAGAAACTATGGCTACACCTTC. The chain carries TRBV3-1 and TRBJ1-2, with 7 bases matching TRBD1. The CDR3 runs 17 residues. CDR1 is LGHDT, CDR2 YNNKEL, per germline (reference sequence). J lost 2 bases, V lost 4 bases, and 13 bases had no gene match.

In its sample, this clonotype was seen a few times. The chain has TRBV3-1 and TRBJ2-2; the match to TRBD2 covers 10 bases. The germline V gene encodes CDR1 LGHDT and CDR2 YNNKEL (reference sequence). There are 17 residues in the CDR3. The junction had 9 bases not matched to a gene; V was cut back by 8 bases and J by 0 bases. The CDR3 DNA follows: TGTGCCAGCCCCACCCACAGCGGGGGGGCGAACACCGGGGAGCTGTTTTTT. As protein: CASPTHSGGANTGELFF.

The V and J genes are TRBV5-5 and TRBJ1-2; 7 bases align to TRBD1. The CDR3 has 14 amino acids. CDR1 SGHKS and CDR2 YYEKEE come from the germline V gene (reference sequence). Trimming removed 7 bases from V and 3 bases from J; junction bases left unmatched: 9. The CDR3 nucleotides read TGTGCCAGCTTCCCCCAGGGGGTCGACTATGGCTACACCTTC. Encoded protein: CASFPQGVDYGYTF.

The V and J genes are TRBV7-2 and TRBJ2-6; the D is unclear. The CDR3 sequence is 16 residues long. The ends were cut back, 2 bases at V and 1 base at J, with 9 bases in the middle. CDR1 SGHTA and CDR2 FQGNSA come from the germline V gene. CDR3 in amino acids: CASSLRAVSGANVLTF. As DNA, the CDR3 is TGTGCCAGCAGCTTAAGGGCGGTATCTGGGGCCAACGTCCTGACTTTC.

As for this clonotype: Possible read error: a much larger clone is one base away. The chain carries TRBV5-1 and TRBJ1-5; 8 bases align to TRBD1. This CDR3 has 15 amino acids. In germline, CDR1 is SGHRS, CDR2 YFSETQ. J was trimmed by 6 bases and V by 2 bases; bases with no gene match: 7. The CDR3 coding sequence is TGCGCCAGCAGCTTAACAGGGACAGGTGTTCAGCCCCAGCATTTT. This sequence encodes CASSLTGTGVQPQHF.

This clonotype was seen a few times. This chain links TRBV7-3 with TRBJ2-7; TRBD1 matches at 9 bases. CDR1 and CDR2 (germline): SGHTA, FQGTGA. This CDR3 is 14 amino acids long. Trimming took 3 bases from V and 5 from J; bases not matched to a gene: 5. CDR3 residues: CASSFTGTGNEQYF. The CDR3 bases are TGTGCCAGCAGCTTTACCGGGACAGGGAACGAGCAGTACTTC.

This clonotype has more than one count but fewer than ten. The genes are TRBV12-5 and TRBJ1-1; possibly TRBD1 for D (5 bases). Germline values: CDR1 LGHNT, CDR2 FRNRAP. The CDR3 extends over 13 amino acids. V was shortened by 1 base and J by 8 bases, with 11 bases between the two germline ends. CDR3 loop: CASGLEPGGEAFF. The CDR3 coding sequence is TGTGCTAGTGGTTTGGAGCCCGGGGGGGAAGCTTTCTTT.

In its sample, this clonotype was seen many times. The CDR3 DNA follows: TGTGCCAGCGGAGGACCACTCAGGAGCCTAAACACTGAAGCTTTCTTT. Its translation is CASGGPLRSLNTEAFF. The chain combines TRBV6-2 or TRBV6-3 with TRBJ1-1; D is undetermined. CDR1 is MNHEY and CDR2 is SVGEGT in the germline V gene. V gave up 8 bases and J gave up 2 bases, with 21 bases separating them. This CDR3 is 16 amino acids long.

The chain combines TRBV5-1 with TRBJ2-5; D call uncertain. Per the germline V gene, CDR1 is SGHRS and CDR2 is YFSETQ. The CDR3 loop spans 15 amino acids. V was trimmed by 2 bases and J by 5 bases, leaving 16 bases between them. CDR3 in amino acids: CASSFPGDMRETQYF. CDR3 coding DNA: TGCGCCAGCAGCTTCCCAGGCGATATGAGGGAGACCCAGTACTTC. Full variable domain (outside the CDR3, taken from reference TRBV5-1 and TRBJ2-5): KAGVTQTPRYLIKTRGQQVTLSCSPISGHRSVSWYQQTPGQGLQFLFEYFSETQRNKGNFPGRFSGRQFSNSRSEMNVSTLELGDSALYLCASSFPGDMRETQYFGPGTRLLVL.

This clonotype was detected ten times or more. The chain joins TRBV6-5 to TRBJ2-2; D is ambiguous. The V gene's germline CDR1 is MNHEY and CDR2 SVGAGI. The germline V and J ends were trimmed by 2 bases and 6 bases, with 7 bases remaining between them. CDR3 length: 13 residues. The CDR3 is CASSYKVPGELFF. CDR3 in DNA: TGTGCCAGCAGTTACAAGGTGCCCGGGGAGCTGTTTTTT.